One sample yielded the 9 T cell receptor beta chains listed below, sequenced in a study of cytomegalovirus exposure and HLA in healthy donors. It was with 60 Vbeta and 13 Jbeta primers that the PCR ran. Some clones are missing from TCRdb's copy, which holds only in-frame ones; the method was immunoSEQ multiplex PCR. The sample has under 200,000 clones, roughly four fifths seen once. The sequenced sample consisted of PBMCs. Receptors were obtained from a woman aged 45 to 65 in good health and CMV-seronegative.

The chain uses TRBV5-4 and TRBJ2-5, with 10 bases identical to TRBD2. The DNA end favors TRBJ2-7, so the J call may be wrong. CDR3 length: 17 amino acids. Germline V gene data show CDR1 as SGHNT and CDR2 as YYREEE (reference sequence). CDR3 in amino acids: CASSLGPQREGLYEQYF. The DNA for the CDR3 is TGTGCCAGCAGCTTGGGCCCTCAGCGGGAGGGCCTCTACGAGCAGTACTTC.

V is TRBV2 and J is TRBJ1-1, with D possibly TRBD1 on 6 matching bases. V lost 8 bases, J lost 4 bases, and 17 bases lay in between. Germline loops: CDR1 SNHLY, CDR2 FYNNEI. The CDR3 is made up of 14 amino acids. The CDR3, as DNA: TGTGCCAGCCAGGGGATCCAACAGGGCACTGAAGCTTTCTTT. It specifies CASQGIQQGTEAFF.

This chain joins TRBV9 and TRBJ2-3, with TRBD2 matching 11 bases. This CDR3 is 16 amino acids long. V shed 5 bases, J shed 0 bases, and the junction held 5 bases outside the gene matches. Germline values: CDR1 SGDLS, CDR2 YYNGEE. CDR3: CASSISGGGSTDTQYF. CDR3 nucleotide sequence: TGTGCCAGCAGTATTAGCGGGGGGGGTAGCACAGATACGCAGTATTTT. The variable domain in full, completed from reference TRBV9 and TRBJ2-3, reads DSGVTQTPKHLITATGQRVTLRCSPRSGDLSVYWYQQSLDQGLQFLIQYYNGEERAKGNILERFSAQQFPDLHSELNLSSLELGDSALYFCASSISGGGSTDTQYFGPGTRLTVL.

V gene TRBV5-1 combines with J gene TRBJ2-3; D remains unclear. The V end lost 0 bases, the J end lost 2 bases, and 7 bases lay between the germline ends. This CDR3 has 14 residues. Germline CDR1 reads SGHRS; CDR2 reads YFSETQ. CDR3 in amino acids: CASSLVENTDTQYF. CDR3 in DNA: TGCGCCAGCAGCTTGGTGGAGAACACAGATACGCAGTATTTT.

This clone was observed a few times. This chain connects TRBV30 to TRBJ1-2; TRBD1 aligns across 10 bases. The CDR3 runs to 16 residues. J gave up 8 bases and V 2 bases, and 14 bases lay outside the gene matches. The germline CDR1 and CDR2 sequences are GTSNPN and SVGIG (reference sequence). CDR3 DNA sequence: TGTGCCTGGAGTAGTCTCACCCGGACAGGGGGGGGAGGCTACACCTTC. Amino acids: CAWSSLTRTGGGGYTF.

J is TRBJ2-5 and V is TRBV7-9, with 11 bases fitting TRBD2. Near its end, the DNA agrees better with TRBJ2-7, so the J call may be wrong. The CDR3 is made up of 15 amino acids. CDR1 and CDR2 from the germline V gene are SEHNR and FQNEAQ (reference sequence). The CDR3 DNA is TGTGCCAGCAGCGGAGGGACTAGCGGCTACTACGAGCAGTACTTC. It encodes CASSGGTSGYYEQYF.

This clone was found a few times. The rearrangement links TRBV28 to TRBJ2-7; 9 positions match TRBD2. The CDR3 is made up of 17 amino acids. Germline V gene sequence: CDR1 MDHEN, CDR2 SYDVKM. V dropped 3 bases and J dropped 0; count of bases not matched to a gene: 9. The CDR3 sequence: CASSFSGLAASSYEQYF. As DNA, the CDR3 is TGTGCCAGCAGTTTTTCGGGACTAGCCGCAAGCTCCTACGAGCAGTACTTC.

The chain joins TRBV2 to TRBJ2-3; TRBD2 matches at 9 bases. Germline-derived CDR1 and CDR2 are SNHLY and FYNNEI. V lost 7 bases and J lost 2; bases outside the gene matches: 7. The CDR3 is 15 residues long. The CDR3 sequence: CASKEREASTDTQYF. CDR3 DNA sequence: TGTGCCAGCAAGGAGCGGGAGGCGTCCACAGATACGCAGTATTTT.

Only a few counts were recorded for this clone. V is TRBV29-1 and J is TRBJ2-5, with D maybe TRBD1 (5 bases). The closer fit of TRBJ2-7 to the DNA end suggests the J call may be wrong. Germline-derived CDR1 and CDR2 are SQVTM and ANQGSEA. There are 14 residues in the CDR3. The CDR3, as DNA: TGCAGCGTTGGAGGCGCTCTAGGGGACTACGAGCAGTACTTC. Amino acids: CSVGGALGDYEQYF.